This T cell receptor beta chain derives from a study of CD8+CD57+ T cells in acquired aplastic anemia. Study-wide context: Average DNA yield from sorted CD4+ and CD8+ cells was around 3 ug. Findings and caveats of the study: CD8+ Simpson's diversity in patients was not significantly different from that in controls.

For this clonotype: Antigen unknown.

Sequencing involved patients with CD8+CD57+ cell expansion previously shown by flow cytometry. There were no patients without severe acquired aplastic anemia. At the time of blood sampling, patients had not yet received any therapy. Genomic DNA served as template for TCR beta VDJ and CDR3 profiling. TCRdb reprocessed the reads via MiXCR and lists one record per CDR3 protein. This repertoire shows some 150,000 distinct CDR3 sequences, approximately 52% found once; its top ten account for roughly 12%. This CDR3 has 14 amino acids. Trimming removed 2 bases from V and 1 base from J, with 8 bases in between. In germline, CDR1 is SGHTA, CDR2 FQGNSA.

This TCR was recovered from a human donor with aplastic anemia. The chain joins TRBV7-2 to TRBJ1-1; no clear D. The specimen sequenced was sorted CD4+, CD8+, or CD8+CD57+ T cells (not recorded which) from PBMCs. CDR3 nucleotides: TGTGCCAGCAGCTTACGAGGTGAGAACACTGAAGCTTTCTTT. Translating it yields CASSLRGENTEAFF. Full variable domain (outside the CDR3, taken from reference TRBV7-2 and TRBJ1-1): GAGVSQSPSNKVTEKGKDVELRCDPISGHTALYWYRQSLGQGLEFLIYFQGNSAPDKSGLPSDRFSAERTGGSVSTLTIQRTQQEDSAVYLCASSLRGENTEAFFGQGTRLTVV.